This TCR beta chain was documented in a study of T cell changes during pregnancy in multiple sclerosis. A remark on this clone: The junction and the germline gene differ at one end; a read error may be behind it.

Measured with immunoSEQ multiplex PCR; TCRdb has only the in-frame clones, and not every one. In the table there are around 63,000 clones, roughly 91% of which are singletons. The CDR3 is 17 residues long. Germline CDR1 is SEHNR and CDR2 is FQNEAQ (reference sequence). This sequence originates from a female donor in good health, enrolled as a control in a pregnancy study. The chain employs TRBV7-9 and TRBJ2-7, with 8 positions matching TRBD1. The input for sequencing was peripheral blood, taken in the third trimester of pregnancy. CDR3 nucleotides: TGTGCCAGCAGCCCTAGGTTTAGGGGACAGGACTCCCACGAGCAGTACTTC. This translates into CASSPRFRGQDSHEQYF.